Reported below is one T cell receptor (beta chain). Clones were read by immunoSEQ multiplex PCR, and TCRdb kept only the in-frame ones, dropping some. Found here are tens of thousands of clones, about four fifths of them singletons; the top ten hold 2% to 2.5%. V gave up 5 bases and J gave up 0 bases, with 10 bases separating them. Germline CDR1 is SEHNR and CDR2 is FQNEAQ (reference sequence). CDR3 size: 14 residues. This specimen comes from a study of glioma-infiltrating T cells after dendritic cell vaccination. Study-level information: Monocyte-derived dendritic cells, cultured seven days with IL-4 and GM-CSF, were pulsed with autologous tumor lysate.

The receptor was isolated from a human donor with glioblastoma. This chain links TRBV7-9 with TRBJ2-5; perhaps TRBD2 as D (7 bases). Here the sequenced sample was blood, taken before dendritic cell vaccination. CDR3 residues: CASSSGTHQETQYF. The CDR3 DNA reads TGTGCCAGCAGCAGCGGGACACACCAAGAGACCCAGTACTTC.